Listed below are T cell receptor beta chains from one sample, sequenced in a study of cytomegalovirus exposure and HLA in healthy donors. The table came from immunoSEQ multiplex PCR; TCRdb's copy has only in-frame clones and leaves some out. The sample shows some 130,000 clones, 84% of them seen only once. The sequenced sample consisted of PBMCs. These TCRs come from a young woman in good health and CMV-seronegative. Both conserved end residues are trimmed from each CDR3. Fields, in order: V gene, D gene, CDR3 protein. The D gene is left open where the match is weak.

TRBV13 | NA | ASSLRNQPQH
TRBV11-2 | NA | ASSSYYEQY
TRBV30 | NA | AWSLYGYNSPLH
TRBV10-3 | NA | ATGFYNEQF
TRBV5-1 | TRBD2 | ASSLVGGARSGEQY
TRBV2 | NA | ASSGFGGPYEQY
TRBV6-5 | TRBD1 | ASSWTTGGGYGYT
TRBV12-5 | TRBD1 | ASASTGDGETQY
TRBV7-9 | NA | ASSLTDDYGYT
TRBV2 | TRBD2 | ASSESAGGINEQF
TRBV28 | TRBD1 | ASRPGTGNNQPQH
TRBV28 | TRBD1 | ASSLLAGGEKLF
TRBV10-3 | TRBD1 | AISESSSPGGNTGELF
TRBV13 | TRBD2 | ASSFSPAGGSQETQY
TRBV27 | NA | ATSGGGRAYNSPLH
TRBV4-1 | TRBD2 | ASSQEMGPGGPSYEQY
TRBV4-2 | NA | ASSQGVADSTDTQY
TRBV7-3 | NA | ASSTTGYSNEQY
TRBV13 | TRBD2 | ASSSMGSGGPYQETQY
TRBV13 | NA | ASSLRRTDGYT
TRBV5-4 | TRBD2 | ASSLTSGETQY
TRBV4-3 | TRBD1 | ASSPGTGDYEQY
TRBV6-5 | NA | ASSYYDGGYT
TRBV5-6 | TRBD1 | ASSFDLDRLTDTQY
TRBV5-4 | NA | ASSFRSPTNEKLF
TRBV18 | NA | ASSPRGDEKLF
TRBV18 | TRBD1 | ASSPQADRAANYGYT
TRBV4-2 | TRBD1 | ASSQVPRRGQGAGNTIY